This TCR beta chain stems from a study of blood T cell repertoires in COVID-19. The CDR3 contains 15 residues. Trimming removed 2 bases from V and 1 base from J, with 10 bases in between. This table comes from immunoSEQ multiplex PCR, and its TCRdb copy is limited to in-frame clones, with some not included. Of under 300,000 clones listed, about 80% were seen once; the top ten hold around 3.7%. This sequence originates from a man aged 45-65 years who had recovered from COVID-19. The J gene is TRBJ1-5, the V gene TRBV5-3; the D gene is possibly TRBD1 (6 bases). TRBV5-3 is classed as an ORF, of uncertain function. The sample was PBMCs or T cells enriched from blood (not recorded which). This CDR3 is CARSFQGLSNQPQHF. CDR3 sequence (DNA): TGTGCCAGAAGCTTTCAGGGGCTGAGCAATCAGCCCCAGCATTTT.